This TCR beta chain was profiled in a study of vaccination effects on CD4 cells after COVID-19. The CDR3 is 16 amino acids. V shed 0 bases, J shed 3 bases, and the junction held 7 bases outside the gene matches. Germline V gene sequence: CDR1 LNHNV, CDR2 YYDKDF (reference sequence). With regard to this clone: What it recognizes is unknown.

Antigen-specific CD4+ T cells expanded by the ViraFEST assay with viral peptide pools were then sequenced. An approximately ten-day culture period preceded the isolation of CD4+ T cells. Measured with immunoSEQ multiplex PCR; TCRdb has only the in-frame clones, and not every one. The table lists about 79,000 clones, 60% to 80% of them singletons. Sequenced material: CD4+ T cells from PBMCs cultured with HCoV-229E spike peptides, taken before COVID-19 vaccination. The rearrangement uses TRBV15 and TRBJ1-1; the match to TRBD1 covers 7 bases. The source is a human donor who received a COVID-19 vaccine. The chain's CDR3 is CATSRDRRGQDTEAFF. CDR3 nucleotides: TGTGCCACCAGCAGAGATAGAAGGGGGCAGGACACTGAAGCTTTCTTT.